This TCR beta chain was identified during a study of control samples from healthy donors and cancer patients. The table came from immunoSEQ multiplex PCR; TCRdb's copy has only in-frame clones and leaves some out. The table includes roughly 100,000 clones, 83% detected once. This CDR3 has 13 residues. The germline CDR1 and CDR2 sequences are MNHEY and SVGEGT. V was shortened by 5 bases and J by 6 bases, with 13 bases between the two germline ends. This clone occurred a few times. The TCR originated in a woman between 45 and 65 years old in good health. Sequencing was done on a sample of blood. This chain joins TRBV6-2 or TRBV6-3 and TRBJ1-2; tentative D call: TRBD1 (5 bases). The CDR3 sequence is CASSAQGGNGYTF. DNA of the CDR3: TGTGCCAGCAGTGCGCAGGGAGGGAATGGCTACACCTTC.